This T cell receptor beta chain was sequenced in a study of human T cells and chemical hapten exposure. The overall study: Diphenylcyclopropenone doses were given weekly to the scalps of patients across the approximately 24-week study. Study results and limitations: Patch test score tracked positively with PT1 expanded TCR counts.

Each CDR3 protein is one row after TCRdb ran MiXCR on the RACE reads. The data show more than 80,000 distinct CDR3 sequences, more than 9% seen once. Time point meaning: patch test 2, 6 weeks after DPC sensitization. This sample's treatment: therapeutic diphenylcyclopropenone sensitization with weekly scalp DPC. Sample donors consisted of patients with alopecia, aged 18 to 70 years, who were suitable for DPC. This clonotype was observed many times. Antigen: not known. The TCR sequence derives from a woman in her forties or fifties with alopecia areata. Some clones in this sample may be carry-over from other donors' samples. Sample: whole blood, taken in connection with sensitization to the hapten diphenylcyclopropenone (DPC).

CDR3 region: CSAGDDLLSGTGELFF. DNA of the CDR3: TGCAGTGCTGGCGACGACTTACTGAGCGGTACCGGGGAGCTGTTTTTT. The V gene is TRBV20-1, the J gene TRBJ2-2; possible D gene TRBD2, 5 bases. The V and J ends lost 5 bases and 5 bases respectively, with 21 bases between them. CDR1 is DFQATT, CDR2 SNEGSKA, per germline (reference sequence). There are 16 residues in the CDR3.